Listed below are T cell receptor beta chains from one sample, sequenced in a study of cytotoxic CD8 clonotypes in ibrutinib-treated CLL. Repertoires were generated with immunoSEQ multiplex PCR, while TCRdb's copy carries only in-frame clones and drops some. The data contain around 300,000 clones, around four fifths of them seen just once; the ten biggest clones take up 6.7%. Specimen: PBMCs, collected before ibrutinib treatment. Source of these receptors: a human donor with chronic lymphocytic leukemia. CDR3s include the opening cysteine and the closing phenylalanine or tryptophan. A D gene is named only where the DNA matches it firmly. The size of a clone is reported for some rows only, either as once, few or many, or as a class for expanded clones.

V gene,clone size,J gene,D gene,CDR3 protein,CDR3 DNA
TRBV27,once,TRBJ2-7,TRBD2,CASSANRGGRYEQYF,TGTGCCAGCAGCGCCAATCGCGGCGGGAGGTACGAGCAGTACTTC
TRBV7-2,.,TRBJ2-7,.,CASSLAGRGTHEQYF,TGTGCCAGCAGCTTAGCCGGCCGCGGCACCCACGAGCAGTACTTC
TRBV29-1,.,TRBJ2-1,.,CSVVLWTTYNEQFF,TGCAGCGTTGTATTATGGACAACATACAATGAGCAGTTCTTC
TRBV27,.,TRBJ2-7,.,CASSSSGTDSYEQYF,TGTGCCAGCAGTTCCTCCGGGACCGACTCCTACGAGCAGTACTTC
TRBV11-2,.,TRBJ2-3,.,CASSIGTDPSTDTQYF,TGTGCCAGCAGCATCGGGACTGATCCTAGCACAGATACGCAGTATTTT
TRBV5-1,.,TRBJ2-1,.,CASNMREPVNEQFF,TGCGCCAGCAACATGAGGGAACCCGTAAATGAGCAGTTCTTC
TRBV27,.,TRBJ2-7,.,CASRRAVGPPSYEQYF,TGTGCCAGCAGGCGCGCCGTCGGGCCACCCTCCTACGAGCAGTACTTC
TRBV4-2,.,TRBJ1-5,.,CASSQGGGRASNQPQHF,TGTGCCAGCAGCCAAGGCGGGGGCAGGGCAAGCAATCAGCCCCAGCATTTT
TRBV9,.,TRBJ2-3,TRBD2,CASSVGAGGTTDTQYF,TGTGCCAGCAGCGTAGGTGCGGGAGGCACCACAGATACGCAGTATTTT
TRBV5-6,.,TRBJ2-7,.,CASREAVYVDGYEQYF,TGTGCCAGCAGAGAGGCGGTTTACGTCGATGGCTACGAGCAGTACTTC
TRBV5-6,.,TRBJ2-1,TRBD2,CASSILGLSGNNEQFF,TGTGCCAGCAGCATCCTCGGACTAAGCGGGAACAATGAGCAGTTCTTC
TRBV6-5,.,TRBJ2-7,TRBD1,CASSYTTGVSYEQYF,TGTGCCAGCAGTTATACGACAGGGGTCTCCTACGAGCAGTACTTC
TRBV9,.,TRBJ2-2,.,CASSVAARNPGELFF,TGTGCCAGCAGCGTAGCGGCCCGAAACCCCGGGGAGCTGTTTTTT
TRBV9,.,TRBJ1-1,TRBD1,CASSVGDRDEAFF,TGTGCCAGCAGCGTAGGGGACAGGGATGAAGCTTTCTTT
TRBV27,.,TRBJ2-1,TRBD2,CASSLVGGRAGGEQFF,TGTGCCAGCAGTTTAGTGGGCGGGAGGGCCGGTGGTGAGCAGTTCTTC
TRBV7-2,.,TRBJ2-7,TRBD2,CASSLRFGGRAHEQYF,TGTGCCAGCAGCTTAAGGTTTGGCGGGAGGGCCCACGAGCAGTACTTC
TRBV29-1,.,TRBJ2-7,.,CSVGEYRDGARVEQYF,TGCAGCGTCGGAGAGTACCGGGACGGAGCCCGGGTGGAGCAGTACTTC
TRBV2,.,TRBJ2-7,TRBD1,CASSKTGQVLAAQYF,TGTGCCAGCAGCAAAACCGGACAGGTCCTCGCGGCGCAGTACTTC
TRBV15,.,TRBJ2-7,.,CATSRGRGYEQYF,TGTGCCACCAGCAGAGGACGGGGTTACGAGCAGTACTTC
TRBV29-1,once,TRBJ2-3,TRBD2,CSVDVAGEADTQYF,TGCAGCGTCGACGTAGCGGGAGAGGCAGATACGCAGTATTTT
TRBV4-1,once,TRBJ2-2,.,CASSQSNRIRNTGELFF,TGCGCCAGCAGCCAGTCTAACAGAATCAGAAACACCGGGGAGCTGTTTTTT
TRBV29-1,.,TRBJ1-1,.,CSARTVQTEAFF,TGCAGCGCCCGGACAGTCCAAACTGAAGCTTTCTTT
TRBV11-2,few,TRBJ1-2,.,CASSAGTHYGYTF,TGTGCCAGCAGCGCTGGGACTCACTATGGCTACACCTTC
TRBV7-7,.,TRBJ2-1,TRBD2,CASSLVAGLGPNEQFF,TGTGCTAGCAGCTTAGTGGCGGGACTAGGGCCCAATGAGCAGTTCTTC
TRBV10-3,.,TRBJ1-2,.,CAIRRRQIPNYGYTF,TGTGCCATCAGGCGACGACAGATACCAAACTATGGCTACACCTTC
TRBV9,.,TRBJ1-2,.,CASAGGGDYGYTF,TGTGCCAGCGCGGGGGGAGGAGACTATGGCTACACCTTC
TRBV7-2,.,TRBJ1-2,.,CASSLPRLVYGYTF,TGTGCCAGCAGCTTACCGCGTCTCGTCTATGGCTACACCTTC
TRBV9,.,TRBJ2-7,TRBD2,CASSATGGRALYEQYF,TGTGCCAGCAGCGCCACCGGGGGGAGGGCCCTATACGAGCAGTACTTC
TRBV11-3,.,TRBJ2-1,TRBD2,CASSLGSGSTNEQFF,TGTGCCAGCAGCTTAGGAAGCGGGAGTACGAATGAGCAGTTCTTC
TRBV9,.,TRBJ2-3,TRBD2,CASSVDSGRTDTQYF,TGTGCCAGCAGCGTAGATAGCGGGAGGACAGATACGCAGTATTTT
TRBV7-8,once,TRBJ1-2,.,CASSSQYNYGYTF,TGTGCCAGCAGCTCCCAATACAACTATGGCTACACCTTC
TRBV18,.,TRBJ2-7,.,CASSPPGRATYEQYF,TGTGCCAGCTCACCACCCGGCAGGGCGACCTACGAGCAGTACTTC
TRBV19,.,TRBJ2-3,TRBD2,CASSLAGSADTQYF,TGTGCCAGTAGTCTAGCGGGGTCAGCAGATACGCAGTATTTT
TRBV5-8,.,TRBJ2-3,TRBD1,CASSYRDRPEGGQYF,TGTGCCAGCAGCTACCGGGACAGGCCTGAGGGGGGGCAGTATTTT
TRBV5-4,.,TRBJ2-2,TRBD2,CASSRTSGDEGGELFF,TGTGCCAGCAGCAGGACTAGCGGGGATGAGGGCGGGGAGCTGTTTTTT
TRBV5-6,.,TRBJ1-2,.,CASSLAGYGYTF,TGTGCCAGCAGCTTGGCCGGATATGGCTACACCTTC
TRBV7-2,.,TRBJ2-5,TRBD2,CASSLEAGGPTAQYF,TGTGCCAGCAGCTTAGAAGCGGGAGGGCCCACGGCCCAGTACTTC
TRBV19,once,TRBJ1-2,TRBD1,CASTDDRGRYGYTF,TGTGCCAGTACCGATGACAGGGGGAGATATGGCTACACCTTC
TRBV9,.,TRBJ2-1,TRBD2,CASSVGPRVAGYNEQFF,TGTGCCAGCAGCGTAGGCCCTCGGGTAGCGGGTTACAATGAGCAGTTCTTC
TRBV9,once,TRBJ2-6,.,CASSVVGGGANVLTF,TGTGCCAGCAGCGTAGTCGGGGGTGGGGCCAACGTCCTGACTTTC
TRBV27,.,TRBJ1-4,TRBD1,CASSLAGGANEKLFF,TGTGCCAGCAGTTTAGCAGGGGGAGCTAATGAAAAACTGTTTTTT
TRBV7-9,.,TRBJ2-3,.,CASSLEEETSQYF,TGTGCCAGCAGCTTAGAGGAGGAGACGTCGCAGTATTTT
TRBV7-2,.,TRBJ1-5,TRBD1,CASSLGTGTGVANQPQHF,TGTGCCAGCAGCTTAGGGACCGGGACAGGGGTAGCAAATCAGCCCCAGCATTTT